This T cell receptor (beta chain) was identified during a study of Ad26.COV2.S vaccination and SARS-CoV-2 variants. Study-wide background: Donor got 5x10^10 or 1x10^11 viral particles of Ad26.COV2.S.

The treatment denotes: around 19 received Ad26.COV2.S at low or high dose, single or two shots; 5 received placebo; per-sample allocation not given. Collection of the samples took place on day 63 after the first injection of vaccine or placebo. This adult donor, from Boston, was 18-55 years old. Clones were read by immunoSEQ multiplex PCR, and TCRdb kept only the in-frame ones, dropping some. The profile covers roughly 680,000 clones, with about 90% appearing a single time and over 1.3% taken by the ten largest. CDR3 length equals 15 residues. CDR1 and CDR2 (germline): SGDLS, YYNGEE. V was clipped by 4 bases and J by 7 bases; unmatched bases: 10. General study results and limits: Recipients of either vaccine or placebo displayed similar breadth of non-spike TCRs.

In the case of this clone: Its antigen is unidentified.

The rearrangement links TRBV9 to TRBJ2-1; 8 positions agree with TRBD2. This TCR was recovered from a person between 18 and 59 years old who received the Ad26.COV2.S COVID-19 vaccine or a placebo. The sequencing used peripheral blood, collected in a trial of Ad26.COV2.S vaccine versus placebo. This chain's CDR3 is CASSLGLARRNEQFF. CDR3 in DNA: TGTGCCAGCAGCCTCGGACTAGCCCGAAGGAATGAGCAGTTCTTC. Full variable domain (missing parts from reference TRBV9 and TRBJ2-1): DSGVTQTPKHLITATGQRVTLRCSPRSGDLSVYWYQQSLDQGLQFLIQYYNGEERAKGNILERFSAQQFPDLHSELNLSSLELGDSALYFCASSLGLARRNEQFFGPGTRLTVL.